The 9 T cell receptor beta chains reported below all come from one sample, sequenced in a study of T cells in Graves' hyperthyroidism and ophthalmopathy. RNA transcripts provided the source from which TCR beta CDR3 regions were amplified. First-round RT-PCR targeting the TCR CDR3 was performed with the HTBI primer set. TCRdb used MiXCR to reprocess the multiplex PCR reads, holding one entry per CDR3 protein. The sample has approximately 690,000 distinct CDR3 sequences, 20% to 25% seen once. Sequenced sample: blood. The origin of the receptors is a man aged 25-45 years with Graves' ophthalmopathy.

The chain recombines TRBV29-1 with TRBJ2-1, with a tentative D call TRBD2 (6 bases). The germline V and J ends were trimmed by 5 bases and 7 bases, with 18 bases remaining between them. CDR1 and CDR2 from the germline V gene are SQVTM and ANQGSEA. The length of the CDR3 is 14 residues. Here the CDR3 reads CSVLKPTEGNEQFF. The CDR3 DNA reads TGCAGCGTTCTGAAACCGACGGAGGGGAATGAGCAGTTCTTC.

The V gene is TRBV6-1, the J gene TRBJ1-6, with D hard to call. The CDR3 sequence is 16 residues long. Looked up from germline, CDR1 is MNHNS and CDR2 is SASEGT. V lost 4 bases to trimming and J lost 5 bases, with 15 bases between them. The CDR3 nucleotides are TGTGCCAGCAGTGCGCCGTGGCCGATGAATAATTCACCCCTCCACTTT. This translates into CASSAPWPMNNSPLHF.

In its sample, this clonotype was seen many times. The rearrangement links TRBV28 to TRBJ1-3; 10 bases match TRBD1. From germline, CDR1 is MDHEN and CDR2 SYDVKM. The V gene end was trimmed by 6 bases and the J gene end by 7 bases; junction bases not matched to a gene: 9. The CDR3 totals 15 residues. The chain's CDR3 is CASSQAGTGANTIYF. Written as DNA, the CDR3 is TGTGCCAGCAGCCAGGCCGGGACAGGGGCGAACACCATATATTTT.

This clonotype was observed once. A read error is possible here, since a much larger clone lies one base away. This sequence joins TRBV2 and TRBJ2-7; D is tentatively TRBD1 or TRBD2 (6 bases each). CDR1 and CDR2 from the germline V gene are SNHLY and FYNNEI. This CDR3 spans 13 amino acids. The CDR3 region is CASSGRDTYGQYF. DNA for the CDR3: TGTGCCAGCAGTGGGCGGGACACCTACGGGCAGTACTTC. The full variable domain, completed using reference TRBV2 and TRBJ2-7, is EPEVTQTPSHQVTQMGQEVILRCVPISNHLYFYWYRQILGQKVEFLVSFYNNEISEKSEIFDDQFSVERPDGSNFTLKIRSTKLEDSAMYFCASSGRDTYGQYFGPGTRLTVT.

This clonotype was picked up many times. The J gene is TRBJ2-7, the V gene TRBV28, with TRBD2 matching over 8 bases. V lost 6 bases and J lost 0; bases outside the gene matches: 10. The CDR3 loop spans 16 amino acids. Germline V gene lookup returns CDR1 MDHEN and CDR2 SYDVKM. CDR3 loop: CASSDGGGFSSYEQYF. In DNA, the CDR3 is TGTGCCAGCAGCGACGGGGGGGGCTTCAGCTCCTACGAGCAGTACTTC.

The sample holds many counts of this clonotype. The chain has TRBV7-9 and TRBJ2-7; D remains unclear. The CDR3 runs to 14 residues. CDR1 is SEHNR and CDR2 is FQNEAQ in the germline V gene (reference sequence). V was pared by 5 bases and J by 6 bases, with 17 bases between. CDR3 amino acids: CASSPLADWREQYF. CDR3 coding DNA: TGTGCCAGCAGCCCCCTGGCCGATTGGCGCGAGCAGTACTTC. The full variable domain, in which reference TRBV7-9 and TRBJ2-7 provide the parts outside the CDR3, is DTGVSQNPRHKITKRGQNVTFRCDPISEHNRLYWYRQTLGQGPEFLTYFQNEAQLEKSRLLSDRFSAERPKGSFSTLEIQRTEQGDSAMYLCASSPLADWREQYFGPGTRLTVT.

With regard to this clonotype: A single base separates this from a much larger clone, so it may be a read error. The chain links TRBV2 to TRBJ1-2; a weak D match, TRBD1 (5 bases). The CDR3 runs to 13 residues. V lost 6 bases and J 3 bases, leaving 11 bases between the germline ends. Germline V gives CDR1 SNHLY, CDR2 FYNNEI. CDR3 sequence (DNA): TGTGCCAGCAGGGGACCCGCGGACTATGGCTACACCTTC. Its protein is CASRGPADYGYTF.

This clonotype has at least ten counts. The chain has TRBV28 and TRBJ2-7; D remains unclear. Germline values: CDR1 MDHEN, CDR2 SYDVKM. Trimming shortened V by 6 bases and J by 0 bases, and 3 bases separated the two germline ends. This CDR3 region has 11 residues. CDR3 sequence (DNA): TGTGCCAGCAGGGACTCCTACGAGCAGTACTTC. Its protein is CASRDSYEQYF.

The sample holds a few counts of this clonotype. This sequence joins TRBV5-1 and TRBJ2-7, with 7 bases lining up with TRBD2. The V segment lost 1 base and the J segment 6 bases; nucleotides outside the gene matches: 7. The germline gives CDR1 SGHRS, CDR2 YFSETQ. This CDR3 is built from 14 residues. The DNA for the CDR3 is TGCGCCAGCAGCTTGAAGGGCGGGAGTTCCGAGCAGTACTTC. Translation gives CASSLKGGSSEQYF.